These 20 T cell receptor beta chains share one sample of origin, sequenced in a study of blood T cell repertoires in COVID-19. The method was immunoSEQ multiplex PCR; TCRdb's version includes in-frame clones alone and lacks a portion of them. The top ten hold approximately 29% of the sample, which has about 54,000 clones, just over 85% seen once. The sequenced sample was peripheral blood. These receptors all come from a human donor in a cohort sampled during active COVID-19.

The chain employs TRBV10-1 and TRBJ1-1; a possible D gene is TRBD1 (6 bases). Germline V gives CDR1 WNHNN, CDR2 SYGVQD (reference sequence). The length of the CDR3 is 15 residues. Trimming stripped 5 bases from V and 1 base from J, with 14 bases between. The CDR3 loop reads CASSPRGGANTEAFF. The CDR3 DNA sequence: TGCGCCAGCAGTCCGCGAGGGGGGGCGAACACTGAAGCTTTCTTT.

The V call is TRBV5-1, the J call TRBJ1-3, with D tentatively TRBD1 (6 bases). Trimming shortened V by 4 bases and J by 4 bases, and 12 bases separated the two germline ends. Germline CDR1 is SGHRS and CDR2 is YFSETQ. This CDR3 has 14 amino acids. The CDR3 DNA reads TGCGCCAGCAGCCCGGGTGGACAGGGAAACACCATATATTTT. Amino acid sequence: CASSPGGQGNTIYF.

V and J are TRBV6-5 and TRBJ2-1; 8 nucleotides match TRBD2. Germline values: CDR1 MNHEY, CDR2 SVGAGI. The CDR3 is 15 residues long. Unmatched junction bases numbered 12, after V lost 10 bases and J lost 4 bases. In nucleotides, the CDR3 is TGTGCCACCCGCGGGGGGCCTCTTTGGTACAATGAGCAGTTCTTC. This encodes CATRGGPLWYNEQFF.

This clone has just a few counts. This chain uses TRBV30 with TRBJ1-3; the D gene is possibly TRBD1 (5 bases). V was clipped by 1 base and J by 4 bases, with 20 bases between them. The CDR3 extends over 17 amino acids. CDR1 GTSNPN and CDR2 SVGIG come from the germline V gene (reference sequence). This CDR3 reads CAWSEPLSHRSGNTIYF. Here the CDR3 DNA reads TGTGCCTGGAGTGAGCCCCTGTCTCACAGGTCCGGAAACACCATATATTTT.

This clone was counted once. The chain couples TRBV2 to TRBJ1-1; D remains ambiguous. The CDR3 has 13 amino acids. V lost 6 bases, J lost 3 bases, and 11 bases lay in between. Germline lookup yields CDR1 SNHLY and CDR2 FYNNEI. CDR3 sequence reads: CASRVQEDTEAFF. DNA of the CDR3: TGTGCCAGCAGAGTGCAGGAAGACACTGAAGCTTTCTTT.

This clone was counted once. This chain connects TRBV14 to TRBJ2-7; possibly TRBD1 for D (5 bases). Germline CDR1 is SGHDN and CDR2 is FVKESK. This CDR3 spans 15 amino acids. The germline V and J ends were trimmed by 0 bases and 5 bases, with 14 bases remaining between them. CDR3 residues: CASSQDAGQSDEQYF. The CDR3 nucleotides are TGTGCCAGCAGCCAAGATGCAGGGCAGTCGGACGAGCAGTACTTC.

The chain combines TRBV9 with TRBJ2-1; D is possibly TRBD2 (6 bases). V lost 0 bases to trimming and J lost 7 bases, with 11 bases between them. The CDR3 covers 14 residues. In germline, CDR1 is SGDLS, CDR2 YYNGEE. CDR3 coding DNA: TGTGCCAGCAGCGTAGGGCTAGCGAGGAATGAGCAGTTCTTC. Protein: CASSVGLARNEQFF. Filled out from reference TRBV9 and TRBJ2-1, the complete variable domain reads DSGVTQTPKHLITATGQRVTLRCSPRSGDLSVYWYQQSLDQGLQFLIQYYNGEERAKGNILERFSAQQFPDLHSELNLSSLELGDSALYFCASSVGLARNEQFFGPGTRLTVL.

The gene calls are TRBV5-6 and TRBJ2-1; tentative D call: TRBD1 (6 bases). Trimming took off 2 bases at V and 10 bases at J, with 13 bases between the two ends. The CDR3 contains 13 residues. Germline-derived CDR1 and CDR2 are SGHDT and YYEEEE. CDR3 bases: TGTGCCAGCAGCTTCCGACAGGTAGGGGAGCAGTTCTTC. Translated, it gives CASSFRQVGEQFF.

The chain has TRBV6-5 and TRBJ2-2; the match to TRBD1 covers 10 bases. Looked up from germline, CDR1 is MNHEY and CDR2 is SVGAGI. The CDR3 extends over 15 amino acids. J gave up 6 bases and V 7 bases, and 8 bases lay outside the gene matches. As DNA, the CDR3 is TGTGCCAGCACAGCCGGGACAGGGGAGGCCGGGGAGCTGTTTTTT. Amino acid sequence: CASTAGTGEAGELFF.

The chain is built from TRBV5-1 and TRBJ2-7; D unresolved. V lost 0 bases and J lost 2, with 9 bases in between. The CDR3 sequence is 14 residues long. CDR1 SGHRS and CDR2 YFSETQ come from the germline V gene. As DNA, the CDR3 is TGCGCCAGCAGCTTGGCCGGCGGTACCTACGAGCAGTACTTC. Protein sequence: CASSLAGGTYEQYF.

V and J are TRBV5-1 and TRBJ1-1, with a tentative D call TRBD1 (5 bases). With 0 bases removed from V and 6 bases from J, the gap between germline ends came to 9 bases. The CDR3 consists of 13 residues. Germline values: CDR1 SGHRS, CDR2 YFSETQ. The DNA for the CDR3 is TGCGCCAGCAGCTTGGAAGCCAGGGCTGAAGCTTTCTTT. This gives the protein CASSLEARAEAFF.

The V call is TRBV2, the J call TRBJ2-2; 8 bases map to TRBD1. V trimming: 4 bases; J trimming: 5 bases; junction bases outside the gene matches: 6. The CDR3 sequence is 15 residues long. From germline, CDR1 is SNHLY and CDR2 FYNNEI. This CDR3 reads CASSGRTGLTGELFF. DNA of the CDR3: TGTGCCAGCAGTGGCCGGACAGGGCTAACCGGGGAGCTGTTTTTT.

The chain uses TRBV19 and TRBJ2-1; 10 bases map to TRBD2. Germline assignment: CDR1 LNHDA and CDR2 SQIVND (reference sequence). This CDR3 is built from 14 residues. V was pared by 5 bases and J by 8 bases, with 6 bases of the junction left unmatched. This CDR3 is CASSAAGGPYEQFF. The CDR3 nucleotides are TGTGCCAGTAGTGCAGCGGGGGGGCCGTATGAGCAGTTCTTC.

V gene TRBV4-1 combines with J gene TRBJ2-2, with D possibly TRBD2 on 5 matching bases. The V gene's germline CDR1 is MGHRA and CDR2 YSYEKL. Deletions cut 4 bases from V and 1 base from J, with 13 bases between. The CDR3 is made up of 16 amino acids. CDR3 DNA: TGCGCCAGCAGCCCCGCACCCCGGGGGAACACCGGGGAGCTGTTTTTT. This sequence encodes CASSPAPRGNTGELFF.

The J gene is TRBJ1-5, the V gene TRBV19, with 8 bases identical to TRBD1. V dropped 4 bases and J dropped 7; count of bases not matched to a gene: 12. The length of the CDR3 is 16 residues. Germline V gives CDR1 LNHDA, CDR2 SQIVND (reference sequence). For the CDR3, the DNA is TGTGCCAGTAGTACCTTTCGGACAGGGAGTAAACAGCCCCAGCATTTT. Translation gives CASSTFRTGSKQPQHF.

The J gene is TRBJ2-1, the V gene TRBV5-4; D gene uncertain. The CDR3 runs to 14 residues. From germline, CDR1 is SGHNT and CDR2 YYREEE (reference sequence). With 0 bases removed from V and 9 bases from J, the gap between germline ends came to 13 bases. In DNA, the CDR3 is TGTGCCAGCAGCTTGGCTGGTAGAGGCAGTGAGCAGTTCTTC. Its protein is CASSLAGRGSEQFF. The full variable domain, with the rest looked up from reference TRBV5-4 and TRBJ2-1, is ETGVTQSPTHLIKTRGQQVTLRCSSQSGHNTVSWYQQALGQGPQFIFQYYREEENGRGNFPPRFSGLQFPNYSSELNVNALELDDSALYLCASSLAGRGSEQFFGPGTRLTVL.

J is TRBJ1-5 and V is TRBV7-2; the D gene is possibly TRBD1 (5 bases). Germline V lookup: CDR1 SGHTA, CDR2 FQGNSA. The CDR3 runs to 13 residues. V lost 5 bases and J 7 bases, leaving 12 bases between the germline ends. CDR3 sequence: CASSQQGVQPQHF. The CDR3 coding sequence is TGTGCCAGCAGCCAACAAGGGGTCCAGCCCCAGCATTTT.

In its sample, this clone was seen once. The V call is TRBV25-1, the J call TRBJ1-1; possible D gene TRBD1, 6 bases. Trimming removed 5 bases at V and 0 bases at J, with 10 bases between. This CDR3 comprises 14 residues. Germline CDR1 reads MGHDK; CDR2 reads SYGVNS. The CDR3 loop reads CASSQTGMNTEAFF. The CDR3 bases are TGTGCCAGCAGTCAAACAGGGATGAACACTGAAGCTTTCTTT.

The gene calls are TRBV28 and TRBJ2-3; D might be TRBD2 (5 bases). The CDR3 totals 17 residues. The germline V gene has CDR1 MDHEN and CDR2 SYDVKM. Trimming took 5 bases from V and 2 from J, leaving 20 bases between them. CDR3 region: CASSTPLGLGPTDTQYF. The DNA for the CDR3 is TGTGCCAGCAGTACCCCACTAGGGCTCGGCCCCACAGATACGCAGTATTTT.

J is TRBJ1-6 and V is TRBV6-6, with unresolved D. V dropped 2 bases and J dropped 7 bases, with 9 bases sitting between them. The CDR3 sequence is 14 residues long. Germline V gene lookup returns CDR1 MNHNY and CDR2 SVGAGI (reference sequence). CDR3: CASSYPAENSPLHF. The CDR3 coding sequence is TGTGCCAGCAGTTACCCGGCGGAGAATTCACCCCTCCACTTT.